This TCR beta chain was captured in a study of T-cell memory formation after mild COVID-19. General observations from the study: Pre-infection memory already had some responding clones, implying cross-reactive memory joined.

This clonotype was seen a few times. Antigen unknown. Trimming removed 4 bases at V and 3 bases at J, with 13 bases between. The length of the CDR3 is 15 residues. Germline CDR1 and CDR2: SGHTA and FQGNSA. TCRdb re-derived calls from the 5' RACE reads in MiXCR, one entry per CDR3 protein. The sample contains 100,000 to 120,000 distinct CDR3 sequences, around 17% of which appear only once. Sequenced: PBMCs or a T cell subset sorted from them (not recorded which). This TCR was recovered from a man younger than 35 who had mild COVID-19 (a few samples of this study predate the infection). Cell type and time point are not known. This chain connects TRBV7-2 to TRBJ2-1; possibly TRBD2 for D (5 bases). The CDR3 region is CASSSATGNYNEQFF. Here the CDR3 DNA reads TGTGCCAGCAGCTCCGCCACCGGGAACTACAATGAGCAGTTCTTC.